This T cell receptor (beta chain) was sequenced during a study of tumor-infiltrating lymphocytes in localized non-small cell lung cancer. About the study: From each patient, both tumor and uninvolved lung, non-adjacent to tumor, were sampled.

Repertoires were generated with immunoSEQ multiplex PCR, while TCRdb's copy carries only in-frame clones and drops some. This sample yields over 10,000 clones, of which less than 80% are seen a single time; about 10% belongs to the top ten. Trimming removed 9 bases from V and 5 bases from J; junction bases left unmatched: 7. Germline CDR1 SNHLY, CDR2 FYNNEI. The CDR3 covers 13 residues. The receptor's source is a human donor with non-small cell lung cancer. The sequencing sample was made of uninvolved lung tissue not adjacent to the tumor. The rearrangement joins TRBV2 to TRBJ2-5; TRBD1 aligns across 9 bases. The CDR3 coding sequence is TGTGCCAGAACGGACAGGGGCCATGAGACCCAGTACTTC. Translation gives CARTDRGHETQYF.